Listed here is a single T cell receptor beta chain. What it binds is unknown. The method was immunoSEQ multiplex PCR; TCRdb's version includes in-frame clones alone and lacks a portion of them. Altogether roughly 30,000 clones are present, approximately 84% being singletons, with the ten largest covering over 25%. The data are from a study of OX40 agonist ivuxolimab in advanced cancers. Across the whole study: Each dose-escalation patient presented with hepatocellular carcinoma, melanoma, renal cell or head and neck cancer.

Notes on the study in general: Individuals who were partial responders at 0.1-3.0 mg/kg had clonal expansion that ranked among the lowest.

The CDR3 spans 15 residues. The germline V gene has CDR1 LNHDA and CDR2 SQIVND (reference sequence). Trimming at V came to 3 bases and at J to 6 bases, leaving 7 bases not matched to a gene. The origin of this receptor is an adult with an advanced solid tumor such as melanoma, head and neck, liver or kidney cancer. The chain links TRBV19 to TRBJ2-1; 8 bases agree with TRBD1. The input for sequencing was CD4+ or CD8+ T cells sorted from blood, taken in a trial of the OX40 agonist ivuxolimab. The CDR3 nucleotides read TGTGCCAGTAGTATGGTTGGGACAGGCGGCAATGAGCAGTTCTTC. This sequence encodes CASSMVGTGGNEQFF.